The following is a T cell receptor beta chain sequence with its context. Its antigen remains unidentified. This sample was taken from a study of CD8+ T cells in alopecia areata. Study results and caveats: Numerous expanded lesional clones remained in scalp and blood during tofacitinib.

The treatment: oral pan-JAK inhibitor, 5-10 mg twice daily. CDR3 length: 14 residues. V was trimmed by 3 bases and J by 5 bases, leaving 17 bases between them. CDR1 and CDR2 (germline): GTSNPN, SVGIG (reference sequence). The authors extracted RNA and reverse transcribed it into cDNA as the sequencing template. Sequenced by immunoSEQ multiplex PCR; TCRdb stores in-frame clones only, minus some. The table has roughly 200,000 clones, roughly 50% seen once. The chain has TRBV30 and TRBJ2-7, with D perhaps TRBD1 or TRBD2 (5 bases each). The sample in question was CD8+ T cells sorted from blood, obtained at week 24, from a patient treated with tofacitinib. This TCR came from a human donor with alopecia areata. The DNA for the CDR3 is TGTGCCTGGAGCCCTACGGGGCTCGGGGACGAGCAGTACTTC. Translated: CAWSPTGLGDEQYF.